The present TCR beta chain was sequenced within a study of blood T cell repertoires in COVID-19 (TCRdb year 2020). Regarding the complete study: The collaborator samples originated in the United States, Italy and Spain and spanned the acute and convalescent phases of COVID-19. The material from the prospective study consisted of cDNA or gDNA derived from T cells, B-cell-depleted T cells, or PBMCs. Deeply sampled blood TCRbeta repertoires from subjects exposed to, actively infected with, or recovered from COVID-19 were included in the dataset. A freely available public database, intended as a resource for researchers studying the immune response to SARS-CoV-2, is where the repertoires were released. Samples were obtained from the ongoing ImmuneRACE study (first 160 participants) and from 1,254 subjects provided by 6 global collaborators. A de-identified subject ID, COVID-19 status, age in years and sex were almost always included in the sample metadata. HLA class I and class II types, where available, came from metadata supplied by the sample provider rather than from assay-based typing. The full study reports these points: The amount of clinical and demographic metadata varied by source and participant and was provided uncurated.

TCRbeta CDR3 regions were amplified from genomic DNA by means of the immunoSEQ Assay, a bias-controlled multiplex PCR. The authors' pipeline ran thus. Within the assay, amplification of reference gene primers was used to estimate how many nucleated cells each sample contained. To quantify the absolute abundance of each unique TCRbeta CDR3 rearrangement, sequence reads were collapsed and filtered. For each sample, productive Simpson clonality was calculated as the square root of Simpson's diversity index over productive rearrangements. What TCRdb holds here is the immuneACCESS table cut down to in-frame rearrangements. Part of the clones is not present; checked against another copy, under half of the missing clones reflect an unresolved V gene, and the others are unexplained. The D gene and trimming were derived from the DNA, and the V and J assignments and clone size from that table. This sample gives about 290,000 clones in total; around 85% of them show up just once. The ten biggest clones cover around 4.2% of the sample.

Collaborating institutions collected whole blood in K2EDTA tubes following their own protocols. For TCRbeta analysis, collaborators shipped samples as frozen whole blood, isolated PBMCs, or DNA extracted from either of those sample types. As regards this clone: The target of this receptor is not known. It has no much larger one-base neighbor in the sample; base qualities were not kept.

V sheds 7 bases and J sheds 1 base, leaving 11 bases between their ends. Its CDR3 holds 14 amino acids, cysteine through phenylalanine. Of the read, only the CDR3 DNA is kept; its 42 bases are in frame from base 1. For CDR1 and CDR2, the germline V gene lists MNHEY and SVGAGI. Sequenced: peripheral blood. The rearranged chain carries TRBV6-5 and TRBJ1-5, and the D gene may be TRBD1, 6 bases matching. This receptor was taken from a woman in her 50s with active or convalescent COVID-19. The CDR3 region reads CASTAGGSNQPQHF. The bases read TGTGCCAGCACCGCGGGGGGCAGCAATCAGCCCCAGCATTTT.